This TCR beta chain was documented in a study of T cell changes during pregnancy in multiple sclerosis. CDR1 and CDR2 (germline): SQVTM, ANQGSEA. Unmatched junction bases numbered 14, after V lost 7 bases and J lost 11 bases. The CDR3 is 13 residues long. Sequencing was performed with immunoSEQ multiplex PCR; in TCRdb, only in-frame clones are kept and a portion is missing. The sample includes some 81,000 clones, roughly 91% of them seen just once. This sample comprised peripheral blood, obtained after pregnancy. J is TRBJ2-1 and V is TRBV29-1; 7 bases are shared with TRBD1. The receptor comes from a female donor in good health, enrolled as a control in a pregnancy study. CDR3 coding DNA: TGCAGCGAGTACAGGGGTTGGTGGTACAAGCAGTTCTTC. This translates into CSEYRGWWYKQFF.